Shown below are 16 T cell receptor beta chains from a single sample sequenced in a study of T cells in Graves' hyperthyroidism and ophthalmopathy. Amplified regions were TCR beta CDR3 sequences from RNA transcripts. Researchers ran a first-round RT-PCR on the TCR CDR3 using the HTBI primer set. TCRdb recomputed calls from the multiplex PCR reads with MiXCR, one row per CDR3 protein. Of 600,000 or so distinct CDR3 sequences listed, 14% are singletons. Sequences were obtained from blood. All receptors derive from a woman aged 18-29 years with Graves' ophthalmopathy.

This clonotype has ten or more counts. The chain has TRBV9 and TRBJ2-5, with 14 positions matching TRBD2. This CDR3 spans 16 amino acids. Unmatched junction bases numbered 4, after V lost 1 base and J lost 5 bases. Germline V CDR1 and CDR2: SGDLS, YYNGEE. For the CDR3, the DNA is TGTGCCAGCAGCGTACGAGGACTAGCGGGAGGTGAGACCCAGTACTTC. It specifies CASSVRGLAGGETQYF.

The chain carries TRBV14 and TRBJ1-2, with 9 positions matching TRBD1. This CDR3 is built from 15 residues. In germline, CDR1 is SGHDN, CDR2 FVKESK. V lost 1 base, J lost 6 bases, and 6 bases stayed unmatched. The CDR3 DNA is TGTGCCAGCAGCCAAGGTCCCGGGACAGGGAATGGCTACACCTTC. Protein sequence: CASSQGPGTGNGYTF.

The table lists this clonotype with many counts. The chain combines TRBV7-9 with TRBJ2-1, with D possibly being TRBD2 (5 bases). Deletions cut 5 bases from V and 0 bases from J, with 11 bases between. The CDR3 has 15 amino acids. Germline CDR1 reads SEHNR; CDR2 reads FQNEAQ (reference sequence). CDR3 in amino acids: CASSPKRPSYNEQFF. The CDR3 nucleotides are TGTGCCAGCAGCCCGAAGCGGCCCTCCTACAATGAGCAGTTCTTC. Based on the CDR3 plus reference TRBV7-9 and TRBJ2-1, the full variable domain is DTGVSQNPRHKITKRGQNVTFRCDPISEHNRLYWYRQTLGQGPEFLTYFQNEAQLEKSRLLSDRFSAERPKGSFSTLEIQRTEQGDSAMYLCASSPKRPSYNEQFFGPGTRLTVL.

This clonotype was detected many times. The chain combines TRBV4-1 with TRBJ1-1, with 9 bases matching TRBD1. This CDR3 has 15 amino acids. Germline CDR1 and CDR2: MGHRA and YSYEKL. With 8 bases clipped from V and 7 bases from J, the junction kept 14 bases outside the gene matches. DNA for the CDR3: TGCGCCAGCCGTCCTCGGGACAGGGAGGAGAATGAAGCTTTCTTT. This sequence encodes CASRPRDREENEAFF.

Ten or more counts support this clonotype. The chain carries TRBV20-1 and TRBJ2-3; 9 positions agree with TRBD2. J was trimmed by 3 bases and V by 4 bases; bases with no gene match: 11. The germline V gene encodes CDR1 DFQATT and CDR2 SNEGSKA (reference sequence). The CDR3 consists of 16 residues. In DNA, the CDR3 is TGCAGTGCTAATCAGGGGGTAGCGGGAGCAACAGATACGCAGTATTTT. This translates into CSANQGVAGATDTQYF.

The chain employs TRBV24-1 and TRBJ2-7, with D tentatively TRBD1 or TRBD2 (5 bases each). The CDR3 is 13 residues long. Per germline, CDR1 KGHDR and CDR2 SFDVKD. Trimming stripped 4 bases from V and 2 bases from J, with 8 bases between. The CDR3 DNA reads as TGTGCCACCAGTGAACGGGGCACCTACGAGCAGTACTTC. It specifies CATSERGTYEQYF.

This clonotype was recorded many times. CDR3 loop: CSAPLREGPKNIQYF. The CDR3 DNA reads TGCAGTGCCCCCCTAAGGGAAGGGCCCAAAAACATTCAGTACTTC. This sequence joins TRBV20-1 and TRBJ2-4; D uncertain. Trimming shortened V by 6 bases and J by 2 bases, and 17 bases separated the two germline ends. The CDR3 contains 15 residues. Germline V gives CDR1 DFQATT, CDR2 SNEGSKA (reference sequence).

This clonotype was counted a few times. This sequence joins TRBV10-3 and TRBJ2-7; 7 bases align to TRBD1. The trim removed 5 bases at V and 5 bases at J, leaving 18 bases unmatched. This CDR3 region has 17 residues. The V gene's germline CDR1 is ENHRY and CDR2 SYGVKD. The CDR3 DNA sequence: TGTGCCATCAGTAAGGGACAGCCATTGGGTAAAGGGAACGAGCAGTACTTC. As protein: CAISKGQPLGKGNEQYF.

This clonotype has just a few counts. The chain has TRBV5-4 and TRBJ1-6, with a possible D match to TRBD1 (5 bases). The CDR3 is made up of 13 amino acids. The germline V gene has CDR1 SGHNT and CDR2 YYREEE (reference sequence). V lost 4 bases to trimming and J lost 5 bases, with 7 bases between them. Here the CDR3 reads CASSGQNNSPLHF. The CDR3 DNA follows: TGTGCCAGCAGCGGACAAAATAATTCACCCCTCCACTTT.

In its sample, this clonotype was seen many times. The rearrangement uses TRBV12-3 or TRBV12-4 and TRBJ2-2, with TRBD1 matching 9 bases. This CDR3 is 15 amino acids long. The junction had 4 bases not matched to a gene; V was cut back by 6 bases and J by 2 bases. CDR3 DNA sequence: TGTGCCAGCAGCCGACAGGGGGTCAACACCGGGGAGCTGTTTTTT. Translating it yields CASSRQGVNTGELFF.

The rearrangement joins TRBV11-3 to TRBJ2-5; D unresolved. Germline assignment: CDR1 SGHNT and CDR2 YENEEA. With 2 bases removed from V and 0 bases from J, the gap between germline ends came to 10 bases. The CDR3 sequence is 15 residues long. CDR3 sequence reads: CASSLWNQDQETQYF. DNA for the CDR3: TGTGCCAGCAGCTTATGGAACCAGGACCAAGAGACCCAGTACTTC.

This clonotype has at least ten counts. V and J are TRBV13 and TRBJ2-2; D is uncertain. The CDR3 sequence is 14 residues long. CDR1 is PRHDT and CDR2 is FYEKMQ in the germline V gene (reference sequence). V was cut by 2 bases and J by 5 bases, with 9 bases left in between. CDR3 DNA sequence: TGTGCCAGCAGCTTACTAGGGCGGACCGGGGAGCTGTTTTTT. The encoded protein is CASSLLGRTGELFF.

This chain connects TRBV7-3 to TRBJ2-2, with D unresolved. With 5 bases removed from V and 7 bases from J, the gap between germline ends came to 8 bases. The germline gives CDR1 SGHTA, CDR2 FQGTGA. CDR3 length equals 12 residues. The CDR3 protein is CASSPPGGELFF. CDR3 bases: TGTGCCAGCAGCCCCCCAGGCGGGGAGCTGTTTTTT. Variable domain in full (rest from reference TRBV7-3 and TRBJ2-2): GAGVSQTPSNKVTEKGKYVELRCDPISGHTALYWYRQSLGQGPEFLIYFQGTGAADDSGLPNDRFFAVRPEGSVSTLKIQRTERGDSAVYLCASSPPGGELFFGEGSRLTVL.

This clonotype came up a few times. This chain connects TRBV24-1 to TRBJ2-2; TRBD1 agrees at 7 bases. This CDR3 comprises 17 residues. Unmatched junction bases numbered 11, after V lost 6 bases and J lost 2 bases. Per germline, CDR1 KGHDR and CDR2 SFDVKD. As DNA, the CDR3 is TGTGCCACCAGTTTATTCCGGGACAGAGAAAACACCGGGGAGCTGTTTTTT. As protein: CATSLFRDRENTGELFF.

This chain connects TRBV19 to TRBJ2-7, with 10 bases lining up with TRBD2. V lost 3 bases and J lost 3; bases outside the gene matches: 5. The CDR3 consists of 15 residues. Germline-derived CDR1 and CDR2 are LNHDA and SQIVND (reference sequence). The CDR3 bases are TGTGCCAGTAGTATGGAGCTAGCGGGAGTCTACGAGCAGTACTTC. This encodes CASSMELAGVYEQYF.

In its sample, this clonotype was seen many times. V is TRBV6-1 and J is TRBJ2-7; 9 positions match TRBD2. The CDR3 is 15 residues long. V trimming: 5 bases; J trimming: 2 bases; junction bases outside the gene matches: 7. Per the germline V gene, CDR1 is MNHNS and CDR2 is SASEGT. The CDR3 reads CASSSIAGETYEQYF. In DNA, the CDR3 is TGTGCCAGCAGTTCGATAGCGGGAGAAACCTACGAGCAGTACTTC.